This T cell receptor (beta chain) was captured by sequencing in a study of T cell repertoires in cytomegalovirus infection. Study-wide context: Public TCR beta signatures marked donors with CMV infection and the matching HLA. Findings and limits, study-wide: Carriers of CMV plus the relevant HLA were identified by cumulative public TCR beta family frequency.

Germline values: CDR1 SGHVT, CDR2 SQSDAQ. The CDR3 totals 15 residues. V was pared by 0 bases and J by 8 bases, with 13 bases between. TCRdb recomputed calls from the reads with MiXCR, one row per CDR3 protein. This table has roughly 920,000 distinct CDR3 sequences, around 31% appearing once. Remarks on this clonotype: Its specificity is not known.

The genes are TRBV7-4 and TRBJ1-4, with a possible D match to TRBD1 (5 bases). This clonotype was obtained from a human donor in good health (CMV status not recorded). Some clones in this sample may be carry-over from other donors' samples. This specimen consisted of cultured CD8+ T cells from PBMCs, obtained from culture after CMV antigen stimulation. In DNA form, the CDR3 reads TGTGCCAGCAGCTTAGCAAGGGGTGGAGAAGAAAAACTGTTTTTT. Translation gives CASSLARGGEEKLFF.